This TCR beta chain was profiled in a study of graft-versus-host responses after intestinal transplantation. The overall study: Recipients had multivisceral, liver-intestinal, or isolated intestinal transplants. Recipients were all induced with anti-thymocyte globulin, then given tacrolimus and steroids for approximately 3 years.

Turning to this clone: Its specificity is not known.

CDR3 length equals 14 residues. Trimming pared 2 bases from V and 0 bases from J, leaving 8 bases between. Germline V gene sequence: CDR1 WSHSY, CDR2 SAAADI. Study results and caveats: Peak GvH clone levels in circulation were associated with early post-transplant HvG declines. GvH clonotypes were identified within recipient marrow, with a subset emerging first in ileum or blood.

Only in-frame clones appear in the TCRdb table, and some are missing; sequencing was by immunoSEQ multiplex PCR. The data contain 22,000 or so clones, 70% to 80% of them singletons. Intraepithelial and lamina propria lymphocytes were isolated from graft specimens. Source: ileum tissue, taken 12 days after intestinal transplant. The V and J genes are TRBV10-2 and TRBJ2-7; D is uncertain. The sequence derives from a human patient who received an intestinal transplant, so some T cells may come from the graft donor. The CDR3 nucleotides are TGCGCCAGCAGTGAGCTCCGGAGCTCCTACGAGCAGTACTTC. Residues: CASSELRSSYEQYF.